A selection of T cell receptor delta chains follows, all from one sample in a study of in vitro expanded adult blood gammadelta T cells. TCRdb ran CATT on the 5' RACE reads. The top ten hold 20% to 25% of the sample, which has hundreds of delta-chain clones, roughly two fifths seen once. These receptors have no identified antigens. The sequenced sample was gamma-delta T cells from peripheral blood expanded in culture, obtained from an in vitro culture stimulated with zoledronate. All receptors come from an adult in good health. CDR3s include the opening cysteine and the closing phenylalanine or tryptophan. The order of the fields is D gene, clone size, V gene, J gene, CDR3 DNA, CDR3 protein. The D gene is left open where the match is weak. Clone size is given for some rows only: seen once, a few or many times, or a class if the clone is expanded.

d_gene: TRDD3
abundance: large
v_gene: TRDV2
j_gene: TRDJ1
CDR3nt: TGTGCCTGTGACTCCCTGGTTGTGGGGGATACGCGGACCGATAAACTCATCTTT
CDR3aa: CACDSLVVGDTRTDKLIF

d_gene: TRDD3
abundance: -
v_gene: TRDV2
j_gene: TRDJ1
CDR3nt: TGTGCCTGTGACAAGTTGGGGGATACTTCCGATAAACTCATCTTT
CDR3aa: CACDKLGDTSDKLIF

d_gene: TRDD3
abundance: large
v_gene: TRDV2
j_gene: TRDJ3
CDR3nt: TGTGCCTGTGACCCCCTTACTGGGGGAAGCTCCTGGGACACCCGACAGATGTTTTTC
CDR3aa: CACDPLTGGSSWDTRQMFF

d_gene: -
abundance: -
v_gene: TRDV2
j_gene: TRDJ1
CDR3nt: TGTGCCTGTGACATCGTTCGCTCTAGATCTGGCTCCAGGGGGTACACCGATAAACTCATCTTT
CDR3aa: CACDIVRSRSGSRGYTDKLIF

d_gene: TRDD3
abundance: -
v_gene: TRDV2
j_gene: TRDJ1
CDR3nt: TGTGCCTGTGACGACCTCGTACTGGGGGATAATTCGGACACAGATAAACTCATCTTT
CDR3aa: CACDDLVLGDNSDTDKLIF

d_gene: TRDD3
abundance: -
v_gene: TRDV2
j_gene: TRDJ1
CDR3nt: TGTGCCTGTGACTCCCTCCGCGGAGAGGGGATAGATCCTAAACTCATCTTT
CDR3aa: CACDSLRGEGIDPKLIF

d_gene: -
abundance: few
v_gene: TRDV2
j_gene: TRDJ1
CDR3nt: TGTGCCTGTGACACCGTACCCGGATGGTCGGGGTCTCACGATAAACTCATCTTT
CDR3aa: CACDTVPGWSGSHDKLIF

d_gene: TRDD3
abundance: -
v_gene: TRDV2
j_gene: TRDJ1
CDR3nt: TGTGCCTGTGACACCGTGGGGATACCGGGCACCGTTAAACTCATCTTT
CDR3aa: CACDTVGIPGTVKLIF

d_gene: -
abundance: -
v_gene: TRDV2
j_gene: TRDJ1
CDR3nt: TGTGCCTGTGACTCACTACTAATCACCGATAAACTCATCTTT
CDR3aa: CACDSLLITDKLIF

d_gene: -
abundance: few
v_gene: TRDV2
j_gene: TRDJ1
CDR3nt: TGTGCCTGTGACACCTTAAGTACGGGGAAATCTACAGTACCCGATAAACTCATCTTT
CDR3aa: CACDTLSTGKSTVPDKLIF

d_gene: TRDD3
abundance: large
v_gene: TRDV2
j_gene: TRDJ3
CDR3nt: TGTGCCTGTGACGCGGGTGGACTGGGGGATACGAGTCGCTCCTGGGACACCCGACAGATGTTTTTC
CDR3aa: CACDAGGLGDTSRSWDTRQMFF

d_gene: TRDD3
abundance: few
v_gene: TRDV2
j_gene: TRDJ1
CDR3nt: TGTGCCTGTGACAGTCTGGGGGACCCCACCGATAAACTCATCTTT
CDR3aa: CACDSLGDPTDKLIF

d_gene: TRDD3
abundance: few
v_gene: TRDV2
j_gene: TRDJ1
CDR3nt: TGTGCCTGTACCCCACTGGGGGATACAGGTGAGGCCGATAAACTCATCTTT
CDR3aa: CACTPLGDTGEADKLIF

d_gene: -
abundance: -
v_gene: TRDV2
j_gene: TRDJ3
CDR3nt: TGTGCCTGTGACACCGCCTCCCCCCATCGCTCCTGGGACACCCGACAGATGTTTTTC
CDR3aa: CACDTASPHRSWDTRQMFF

d_gene: TRDD3
abundance: large
v_gene: TRDV2
j_gene: TRDJ1
CDR3nt: TGTGCCTGTGACTCCATACTGGGGGAGCCGTACACCGATAAACTCATCTTT
CDR3aa: CACDSILGEPYTDKLIF

d_gene: TRDD3
abundance: -
v_gene: TRDV2
j_gene: TRDJ1
CDR3nt: TGTGCCTGTGATCAGACTGGGGCTAACACCGATAAACTCATCTTT
CDR3aa: CACDQTGANTDKLIF

d_gene: TRDD3
abundance: few
v_gene: TRDV2
j_gene: TRDJ1
CDR3nt: TGTGCCTGTGACAGAATCCTGATAGGGGGATACGGGGATAAACTCATCTTT
CDR3aa: CACDRILIGGYGDKLIF

d_gene: TRDD3
abundance: -
v_gene: TRDV2
j_gene: TRDJ1
CDR3nt: TGTGCCTGTGACGCCCTAGGGGGGGATACGACCGATAAACTCATCTTT
CDR3aa: CACDALGGDTTDKLIF

d_gene: TRDD3
abundance: few
v_gene: TRDV2
j_gene: TRDJ3
CDR3nt: TGTGCCTGTGACACGCCGACGCGAACAACTGGGGGATCCGGACCCTGGGACACCCGACAGATGTTTTTC
CDR3aa: CACDTPTRTTGGSGPWDTRQMFF

d_gene: TRDD3
abundance: -
v_gene: TRDV2
j_gene: TRDJ1
CDR3nt: TGTGCCTGTGACACCGTAGCCCTGGGGGATACCCCGAGTGGGCACACCGATAAACTCATCTTT
CDR3aa: CACDTVALGDTPSGHTDKLIF

d_gene: TRDD3
abundance: few
v_gene: TRDV2
j_gene: TRDJ1
CDR3nt: TGTGCCTGTGACCACTTACGGATACGTGGCGATAAACTCATCTTT
CDR3aa: CACDHLRIRGDKLIF

d_gene: TRDD3
abundance: few
v_gene: TRDV2
j_gene: TRDJ3
CDR3nt: TGTGCCTGTGACACCGTACTGGGGGATACCGTCAGCTCCTGGGACACCCGACAGATGTTTTTC
CDR3aa: CACDTVLGDTVSSWDTRQMFF

d_gene: TRDD3
abundance: -
v_gene: TRDV2
j_gene: TRDJ1
CDR3nt: TGTGCCTGTGACACTCTGAAGTTTACCAATTTGGGGGATACCGACGCCGATAAACTCATCTTT
CDR3aa: CACDTLKFTNLGDTDADKLIF

d_gene: TRDD3
abundance: -
v_gene: TRDV2
j_gene: TRDJ1
CDR3nt: TGTGCCTGTGACTCGATACTGGGGGATTCCACCAGCGGTGATAAACTCATCTTT
CDR3aa: CACDSILGDSTSGDKLIF

d_gene: TRDD3
abundance: large
v_gene: TRDV2
j_gene: TRDJ1
CDR3nt: TGTGCCTGTGACGGAATCCTGGGGGATACGGTCACCGATAAACTCATCTTT
CDR3aa: CACDGILGDTVTDKLIF

d_gene: -
abundance: large
v_gene: TRDV2
j_gene: TRDJ1
CDR3nt: TGTGCCTGTGACCCTCTCGGGGACACCGATAAACTCATCTTT
CDR3aa: CACDPLGDTDKLIF

d_gene: TRDD3
abundance: -
v_gene: TRDV2
j_gene: TRDJ1
CDR3nt: TGTGCCTGTGACACCCTAAACTGGGGGATGGACACTGATAAACTCATCTTT
CDR3aa: CACDTLNWGMDTDKLIF

d_gene: -
abundance: few
v_gene: TRDV2
j_gene: TRDJ3
CDR3nt: TGTGCCTGTGACACTATGGCCTCCGGGGGCTCCTGGGACACCCGACAGATGTTTTTC
CDR3aa: CACDTMASGGSWDTRQMFF

d_gene: TRDD3
abundance: -
v_gene: TRDV2
j_gene: TRDJ1
CDR3nt: TGTGCCTGTGACCCCCTAACTACTCTGGGGGATTCAAATCACCGGGTGACCGATAAACTCATCTTT
CDR3aa: CACDPLTTLGDSNHRVTDKLIF

d_gene: TRDD3
abundance: few
v_gene: TRDV2
j_gene: TRDJ1
CDR3nt: TGTGCCTGTGACACCGTCACTGGGGGATACGCCCGGGATAAACTCATCTTT
CDR3aa: CACDTVTGGYARDKLIF

d_gene: TRDD3
abundance: -
v_gene: TRDV2
j_gene: TRDJ1
CDR3nt: TGTGCCTGTGACACCATACTGGGGGATACGCGGAGAACTGATAAACTCATCTTT
CDR3aa: CACDTILGDTRRTDKLIF

d_gene: -
abundance: large
v_gene: TRDV2
j_gene: TRDJ1
CDR3nt: TGTGCCTGTGACCCGGTTCCGCGATACGACGACACCGATAAACTCATCTTT
CDR3aa: CACDPVPRYDDTDKLIF

d_gene: TRDD3
abundance: -
v_gene: TRDV2
j_gene: TRDJ1
CDR3nt: TGTGCCTGTGACACCCTTGGGAACACTGGGGGAACCGATAAACTCATCTTT
CDR3aa: CACDTLGNTGGTDKLIF

d_gene: TRDD3
abundance: few
v_gene: TRDV2
j_gene: TRDJ1
CDR3nt: TGTGCCTGTGACTCGATACTGGGGGATTCCACCAGCGGCGATAAACTCATCTTT
CDR3aa: CACDSILGDSTSGDKLIF

d_gene: TRDD3
abundance: -
v_gene: TRDV2
j_gene: TRDJ1
CDR3nt: TGTGCCTGTGACTCCGTCCCCGGGGGATTCGAGCGTACCGATAAACTCATCTTT
CDR3aa: CACDSVPGGFERTDKLIF

d_gene: TRDD3
abundance: -
v_gene: TRDV2
j_gene: TRDJ1
CDR3nt: TGTGCCTGTGACACCATTGGGGGATACGCAGCGAAGAAACTCATCTTT
CDR3aa: CACDTIGGYAAKKLIF

d_gene: -
abundance: large
v_gene: TRDV2
j_gene: TRDJ1
CDR3nt: TGTGCCTGTGACCCCCTTCGGGGTACGGATAAACTCATCTTT
CDR3aa: CACDPLRGTDKLIF

d_gene: -
abundance: -
v_gene: TRDV2
j_gene: TRDJ1
CDR3nt: TGTGCCTGTGACACCGTCGCGTCTGGTGGCCCCGTGTACACCGATAAACTCATCTTT
CDR3aa: CACDTVASGGPVYTDKLIF

d_gene: TRDD3
abundance: large
v_gene: TRDV2
j_gene: TRDJ1
CDR3nt: TGTGCCTGTGACCGACTCACTGGGGGACAGTACACCGATAAACTCATCTTT
CDR3aa: CACDRLTGGQYTDKLIF

d_gene: -
abundance: large
v_gene: TRDV2
j_gene: TRDJ1
CDR3nt: TGTGCCTGTGACACGGTGGGGCAGGCCGATAAACTCATCTTT
CDR3aa: CACDTVGQADKLIF

d_gene: TRDD3
abundance: few
v_gene: TRDV2
j_gene: TRDJ3
CDR3nt: TGTGCCTGTGACATACTCGAGCGGGATACTCACCAATCCTGGGACACCCGACAGATGTTTTTC
CDR3aa: CACDILERDTHQSWDTRQMFF

d_gene: TRDD3
abundance: -
v_gene: TRDV1
j_gene: TRDJ1
CDR3nt: TGTGCTCTTGGGGAACTAGGGTCTTCCTACGTGTGGTGGGGGATACGCAATCACGATAAACTCATCTTT
CDR3aa: CALGELGSSYVWWGIRNHDKLIF